Below, one T cell receptor (beta chain) is given with its context. Its antigen is unidentified. The record originates from a study of shared clonotypes between healthy human individuals. General study points: It was anticipated that sequencing depth would influence how many clonotypes donors shared.

The assay was immunoSEQ multiplex PCR, and TCRdb's table has in-frame clones only and misses some. The profile shows 2,500,000 or so clones, 80% to 95% of them singletons. Adult donors, all healthy and HIV-negative, had no recent acute infections or vaccinations. The CDR3 runs 14 residues. V lost 3 bases, J lost 10 bases, and 16 bases lay in between. Germline CDR1 reads GTSNPN; CDR2 reads SVGIG (reference sequence). This sequence originates from a man between 18 and 35 years old in good health. Some clones in this sample may be carry-over from other donors' samples. Sequenced input: naive CD4+ T cells from PBMCs. Noted subset: CD45RA+ positively selected. V usage is TRBV30 and J usage is TRBJ1-6, with a tentative D call TRBD1 (6 bases). The CDR3 nucleotides read TGTGCCTGGAGAAGAACAGGGCAGGGATCACCCCTCCACTTT. Its protein is CAWRRTGQGSPLHF.